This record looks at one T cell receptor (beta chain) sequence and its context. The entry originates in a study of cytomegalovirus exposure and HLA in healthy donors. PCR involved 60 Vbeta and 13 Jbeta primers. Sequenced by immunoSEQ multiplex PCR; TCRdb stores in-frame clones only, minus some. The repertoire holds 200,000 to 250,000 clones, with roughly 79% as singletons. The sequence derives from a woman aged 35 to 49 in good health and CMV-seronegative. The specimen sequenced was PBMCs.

The CDR3 spells CASRPRQSNQPQHF. The CDR3 DNA reads as TGTGCCAGCAGACCTCGACAGTCCAATCAGCCCCAGCATTTT. The chain has TRBV2 and TRBJ1-5; D possibly corresponds to TRBD1 (5 bases). The CDR3 length is 14 residues. Germline CDR1 is SNHLY and CDR2 is FYNNEI. Trimming cost V 6 bases and J 3 bases, with 12 bases left between them. The variable domain in full, completed from reference TRBV2 and TRBJ1-5, reads EPEVTQTPSHQVTQMGQEVILRCVPISNHLYFYWYRQILGQKVEFLVSFYNNEISEKSEIFDDQFSVERPDGSNFTLKIRSTKLEDSAMYFCASRPRQSNQPQHFGDGTRLSIL.